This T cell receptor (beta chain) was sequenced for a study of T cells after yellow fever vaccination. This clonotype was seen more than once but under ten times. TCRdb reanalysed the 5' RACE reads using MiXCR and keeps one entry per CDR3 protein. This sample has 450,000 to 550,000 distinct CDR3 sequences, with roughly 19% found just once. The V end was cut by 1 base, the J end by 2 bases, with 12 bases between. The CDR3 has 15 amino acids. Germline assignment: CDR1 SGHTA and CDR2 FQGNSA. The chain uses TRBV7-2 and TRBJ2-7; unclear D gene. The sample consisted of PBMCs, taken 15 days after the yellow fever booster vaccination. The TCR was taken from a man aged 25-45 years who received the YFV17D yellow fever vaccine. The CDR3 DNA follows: TGTGCCAGCAGCTTAGGACCTCTTACCACCTACGAGCAGTACTTC. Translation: CASSLGPLTTYEQYF.